One T cell receptor beta chain is described in this entry. The sample holds other DNA sequences that translate to the same CDR3. This sample is drawn from a study of ipilimumab plus nivolumab after autologous stem cell transplantation. The repertoire was sequenced with immunoSEQ multiplex PCR; TCRdb's copy has only in-frame clones and lacks some. The table includes about 20,000 clones, 70% to 80% detected once. Germline-derived CDR1 and CDR2 are SGHAT and FQNNGV. This CDR3 region has 13 residues. V was clipped by 0 bases and J by 8 bases, with 8 bases between them. Sequencing was performed on PBMCs, taken in a trial of ipilimumab plus nivolumab as post-transplant consolidation. This clonotype was sampled from a male donor with diffuse large B-cell lymphoma. The chain joins TRBV11-2 to TRBJ2-1; D is perhaps TRBD2 (6 bases). CDR3 DNA sequence: TGTGCCAGCAGCTTAGAACTAGCCGATGAGCAGTTCTTC. Its translation: CASSLELADEQFF.